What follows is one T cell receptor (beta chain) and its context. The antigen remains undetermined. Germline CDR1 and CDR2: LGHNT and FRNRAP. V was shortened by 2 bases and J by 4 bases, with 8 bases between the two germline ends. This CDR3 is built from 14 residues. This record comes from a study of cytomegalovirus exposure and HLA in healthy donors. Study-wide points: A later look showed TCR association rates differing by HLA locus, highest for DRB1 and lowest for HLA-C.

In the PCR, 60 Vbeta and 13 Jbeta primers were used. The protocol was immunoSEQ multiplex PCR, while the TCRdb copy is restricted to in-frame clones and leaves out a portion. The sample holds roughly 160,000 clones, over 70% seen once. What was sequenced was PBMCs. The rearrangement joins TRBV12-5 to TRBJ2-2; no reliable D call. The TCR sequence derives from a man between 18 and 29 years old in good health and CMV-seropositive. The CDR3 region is CASGLLERTGELFF. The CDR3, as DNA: TGTGCTAGTGGTTTGCTCGAGCGCACCGGGGAGCTGTTTTTT.